The clone carrying this TCR beta chain was picked up many times. The data stem from a study of T cells after yellow fever vaccination. CDR1 SQVTM and CDR2 ANQGSEA come from the germline V gene. V shed 4 bases and J 5 bases; nucleotides not matched to a gene: 4. The CDR3 runs to 12 residues. TCRdb re-called the 5' RACE reads with MiXCR, one entry per CDR3 protein. This sample has 300,000 to 400,000 distinct CDR3 sequences, with roughly 9.4% found just once. Sequenced here: PBMCs, sampled on the day of the first yellow fever vaccination. The sequence was obtained from a man in his late teens or twenties who received the YFV17D yellow fever vaccine. The rearrangement joins TRBV29-1 to TRBJ2-5; 7 bases fit TRBD2. CDR3 bases: TGCAGCGTTGCGGGGCGGGGGGAGACCCAGTACTTC. This translates into CSVAGRGETQYF. The full variable domain, rest sourced from reference TRBV29-1 and TRBJ2-5, is SAVISQKPSRDICQRGTSLTIQCQVDSQVTMMFWYRQQPGQSLTLIATANQGSEATYESGFVIDKFPISRPNLTFSTLTVSNMSPEDSSIYLCSVAGRGETQYFGPGTRLLVL.